The 12 T cell receptor beta chains below all came from one sample that was sequenced in a study of beta chain features in type 1 diabetes. General study points: A moderate, significant TCRB CDR3 shortening appeared in type 1 diabetes across four CD4+ subsets.

These receptors are not linked to any known antigen. All of the isolated RNA was reverse transcribed, so expressed TCRB transcripts were sequenced. Repertoires were generated with immunoSEQ multiplex PCR, while TCRdb's copy carries only in-frame clones and drops some. Here the sample spans 150,000 to 200,000 clones, about 9% being singletons. The sequenced sample was central memory CD4+ T cells from blood. The origin of the receptors is a woman aged 18-30 years with type 1 diabetes.

The J gene is TRBJ1-2, the V gene TRBV6-1; 8 bases are a match to TRBD1. J was trimmed by 6 bases and V by 7 bases; bases with no gene match: 4. The germline CDR1 and CDR2 sequences are MNHNS and SASEGT. The CDR3 spans 12 residues. The CDR3 DNA reads as TGTGCCAGCAAGCAGGGGGCTGATGGCTACACCTTC. Translated: CASKQGADGYTF.

This clone turned up a few times. V is TRBV4-1 and J is TRBJ1-1, with 8 bases matching TRBD1. The J segment lost 5 bases and the V segment lost 6 bases, leaving 14 bases of the junction unmatched. Germline CDR1 and CDR2: MGHRA and YSYEKL. This CDR3 region has 16 residues. The CDR3 spells CASRHGAGGSRTEAFF. In DNA, the CDR3 is TGCGCCAGCAGGCATGGGGCAGGGGGCTCAAGGACTGAAGCTTTCTTT.

The rearrangement uses TRBV28 and TRBJ1-1; weak D call: TRBD1 (6 bases). V was clipped by 7 bases and J by 10 bases, with 16 bases between them. The CDR3 is made up of 12 amino acids. From germline, CDR1 is MDHEN and CDR2 SYDVKM. In nucleotides, the CDR3 is TGTGCCAGCATCATCCCCCGGGGGGCAGCTTTCTTT. Amino acid sequence: CASIIPRGAAFF.

A few counts support this clone. The V and J genes are TRBV6-6 and TRBJ1-1; the match to TRBD1 covers 7 bases. The CDR3 is made up of 13 amino acids. Germline trimming cut 5 bases from V and 8 bases from J; bases unmatched to any gene: 8. From germline, CDR1 is MNHNY and CDR2 SVGAGI (reference sequence). CDR3: CASSDTGEVEAFF. The CDR3 DNA reads as TGTGCCAGCAGTGACACAGGGGAAGTAGAAGCTTTCTTT.

V is TRBV18 and J is TRBJ2-7; 10 bases match TRBD1. With V trimmed by 5 bases and J by 4 bases, 8 bases remained unmatched. From germline, CDR1 is KGHSH and CDR2 LQKENI. The CDR3 consists of 15 residues. Here the CDR3 reads CASSAGQGGRYEQYF. CDR3 bases: TGTGCCAGCTCAGCCGGACAGGGGGGAAGGTACGAGCAGTACTTC.

A few counts support this clone. The chain recombines TRBV28 with TRBJ1-1; no clear D. CDR1 is MDHEN and CDR2 is SYDVKM in the germline V gene. The CDR3 totals 13 residues. The V and J ends lost 0 bases and 6 bases respectively, with 8 bases between them. CDR3 in amino acids: CASSLWTPPEAFF. CDR3 nucleotides: TGTGCCAGCAGTTTATGGACACCGCCTGAAGCTTTCTTT.

The chain joins TRBV9 to TRBJ2-5; D is perhaps TRBD2 (6 bases). CDR3 length: 13 amino acids. V was cut by 3 bases and J by 2 bases, with 8 bases left in between. Germline V CDR1 and CDR2: SGDLS, YYNGEE. CDR3 DNA: TGTGCCAGCAGCGGACTAGGTCAAGAGACCCAGTACTTC. Its translation: CASSGLGQETQYF.

This clone was picked up a small number of times. J is TRBJ2-2 and V is TRBV10-1; TRBD1 aligns across 9 bases. CDR3 size: 17 residues. V lost 6 bases, J lost 0 bases, and 8 bases stayed unmatched. CDR1 is WNHNN and CDR2 is SYGVQD in the germline V gene (reference sequence). CDR3 region: CASSPDRGYSNTGELFF. The CDR3 DNA reads TGCGCCAGCAGCCCGGACAGGGGATATTCGAACACCGGGGAGCTGTTTTTT.

The J gene is TRBJ1-3, the V gene TRBV7-9, with a tentative D call TRBD1 (6 bases). Per the germline V gene, CDR1 is SEHNR and CDR2 is FQNEAQ (reference sequence). Trimming took off 4 bases at V and 0 bases at J, with 13 bases between the two ends. This CDR3 is built from 16 residues. The CDR3 region is CASSSGTFFSGNTIYF. The CDR3 nucleotides are TGTGCCAGCAGCTCCGGGACATTCTTCTCTGGAAACACCATATATTTT. The full variable domain, rest sourced from reference TRBV7-9 and TRBJ1-3, is DTGVSQNPRHKITKRGQNVTFRCDPISEHNRLYWYRQTLGQGPEFLTYFQNEAQLEKSRLLSDRFSAERPKGSFSTLEIQRTEQGDSAMYLCASSSGTFFSGNTIYFGEGSWLTVV.

V usage is TRBV7-3 and J usage is TRBJ1-1, with 10 nucleotides matching TRBD1. The V segment lost 5 bases and the J segment 10 bases; nucleotides outside the gene matches: 4. The CDR3 loop spans 12 amino acids. Germline values: CDR1 SGHTA, CDR2 FQGTGA. The CDR3: CASSVRTGGAFF. Here the CDR3 DNA reads TGTGCCAGCAGCGTTCGGACAGGGGGAGCTTTCTTT.

V and J are TRBV5-4 and TRBJ1-5, with no clear D. V gave up 0 bases and J gave up 5 bases, with 15 bases separating them. CDR1 and CDR2 from the germline V gene are SGHNT and YYREEE (reference sequence). The length of the CDR3 is 16 residues. This CDR3 reads CASSLEPSGSHQPQHF. The CDR3 DNA sequence: TGTGCCAGCAGCTTGGAGCCGTCGGGGTCGCATCAGCCCCAGCATTTT.

This clone was seen at least ten times. The gene calls are TRBV2 and TRBJ2-3; maybe TRBD2 (6 bases). Trimming left V 8 bases short and J 1 base short, with 19 bases between. CDR3 length: 16 residues. The V gene's germline CDR1 is SNHLY and CDR2 FYNNEI. For the CDR3, the DNA is TGTGCCAGCGCGTTGGGTACTAGCCAACGCACAGATACGCAGTATTTT. Residues: CASALGTSQRTDTQYF.